The 3 T cell receptor beta chains presented below share a single source sample, sequenced in a study of T-cell memory formation after mild COVID-19. TCRdb independently ran MiXCR on the 5' RACE reads; one entry per CDR3 protein. The sample has about 190,000 distinct CDR3 sequences; roughly 27% are singletons. Sequenced input: PBMCs or a T cell subset sorted from them (not recorded which). These receptors originate from an adult woman who had mild COVID-19 (a few samples of this study predate the infection). Cell type and time point are not known.

The chain links TRBV30 to TRBJ1-1; 7 positions agree with TRBD1. Unmatched junction bases numbered 20, after V lost 2 bases and J lost 5 bases. The CDR3 is 18 amino acids. CDR1 GTSNPN and CDR2 SVGIG come from the germline V gene (reference sequence). The CDR3 bases are TGTGCCTGGAGTCCAATGACAGGGCACCTACGTTTGGGAACTGAAGCTTTCTTT. Its protein is CAWSPMTGHLRLGTEAFF.

The J gene is TRBJ1-3, the V gene TRBV6-5; TRBD1 is a possible D gene (6 bases). Trimming took off 0 bases at V and 4 bases at J, with 25 bases between the two ends. This CDR3 has 20 residues. Germline V gives CDR1 MNHEY, CDR2 SVGAGI. The CDR3 DNA sequence: TGTGCCAGCAGTTACTCGGAGTATACAGGGTTTTTATCGGACGGAAACACCATATATTTT. It codes for CASSYSEYTGFLSDGNTIYF.

The chain carries TRBV7-8 and TRBJ1-5; 8 nucleotides agree with TRBD1. CDR3 length: 17 residues. Germline assignment: CDR1 SGHVS and CDR2 FQNEAQ. J gave up 4 bases and V 0 bases, and 8 bases lay outside the gene matches. CDR3 loop: CASSLARAGGWNQPQHF. In DNA, the CDR3 is TGTGCCAGCAGCTTAGCGCGGGCAGGGGGCTGGAATCAGCCCCAGCATTTT.